A selection of T cell receptor beta chains follows, all from one sample in a study of CD8 T cells in Susac syndrome. TCRdb passed the immunoSEQ multiplex PCR reads through MiXCR, listing each CDR3 protein once. This table holds 95,000 to 150,000 distinct CDR3 sequences, over 85% found once. The specimen sequenced was CD8+ T cells from PBMCs. The origin of the receptors is a human donor with Susac syndrome. The CDR3 runs from the conserved cysteine through the conserved F or W. The D gene is left open where the match is weak. Some rows mark clone size as missing; the rest say once, few, many or name a class of expanded clone.

v_call,clone_size,d_call,j_call,cdr3_nt,cdr3_aa
TRBV9,.,.,TRBJ2-3,TGTGCCAGCAGCGTAGGGTATACTAGCACAGATACGCAGTATTTT,CASSVGYTSTDTQYF
TRBV4-3,.,TRBD1,TRBJ2-7,TGCGCCAGCAGCCAAGCCACCGGGACAGGGACCTACGAGCAGTACTTC,CASSQATGTGTYEQYF
TRBV29-1,once,.,TRBJ2-7,TGCAGCGTTGAATCGCAGGGCGACCCCTACGAGCAGTACTTC,CSVESQGDPYEQYF
TRBV12-3/TRBV12-4,.,.,TRBJ2-1,TGTGCCAGCAGTCTAGGGATCCGTCCTCCGTTCTTC,CASSLGIRPPFF
TRBV10-3,.,TRBD1,TRBJ2-7,TGTGCCATCAGTGAGTGGACAGGGGAGGACGAGCAGTACTTC,CAISEWTGEDEQYF
TRBV18,.,.,TRBJ2-7,TGTGCCAGCTCCCCGGCGGACAACTCCTACGAGCAGTACTTC,CASSPADNSYEQYF
TRBV29-1,.,.,TRBJ1-1,TGCAGCGTTTGGGAACAGAACACTGAAGCTTTCTTT,CSVWEQNTEAFF
TRBV5-8,.,.,TRBJ2-7,TGTGCCAGCACCTTGTTTATTTTC,CASTLFIF
TRBV4-2,.,TRBD1,TRBJ1-1,TGTGCCAGCAGCCCGACAGGGGTGGAGGACACTGAAGCTTTCTTT,CASSPTGVEDTEAFF
TRBV20-1,.,TRBD2,TRBJ2-5,TGCAGTGCTAGAGATCGCACTAGCGGGGGGGACAGCCAAGAGACCCAGTACTTC,CSARDRTSGGDSQETQYF
TRBV15,.,.,TRBJ2-1,TGTGCCACCAGCAGAGAAGGCGGGCCCTCCTACAATGAGCAGTTCTTC,CATSREGGPSYNEQFF
TRBV4-1,.,TRBD1,TRBJ2-7,TGCGCCAGCAGCCTATTCGGACAGGATGACTACGAGCAGTACTTC,CASSLFGQDDYEQYF
TRBV5-6,.,.,TRBJ2-2,TGTGCCAGCAGCTTTGGAGAGAACACCGGGGAGCTGTTTTTT,CASSFGENTGELFF
TRBV28,.,TRBD2,TRBJ2-7,TGTGCCAGCAGTCTGGGGGGGACCTCCTACGAGCAGTACTTC,CASSLGGTSYEQYF
TRBV11-2,.,TRBD2,TRBJ2-3,TGTGCCAGCAGCACGGGCGGGGGGCACACAGATACGCAGTATTTT,CASSTGGGHTDTQYF
TRBV3-1,once,TRBD2,TRBJ2-3,TGTGCCAGCAGTTTAGCGGGAGTCCCAGATACGCAGTATTTT,CASSLAGVPDTQYF
TRBV7-3,.,TRBD2,TRBJ2-1,TGTGCCAGCAGCTTAGGGTACCAGCGGGACTACAATGAGCAGTTCTTC,CASSLGYQRDYNEQFF
TRBV7-9,.,TRBD1,TRBJ2-5,TGTGCCAGCAGCTTAGTCGGACAGGGGAAGACCCAGTACTTC,CASSLVGQGKTQYF
TRBV5-1,.,TRBD1,TRBJ2-1,TGCGCCAGCAGCTTGGACAGGGGGGTATACGATGAGCAGTTCTTC,CASSLDRGVYDEQFF
TRBV29-1,.,TRBD1,TRBJ1-1,TGCAGCGTGCCTGGACAGGGGGCGAGGACTGAAGCTTTCTTT,CSVPGQGARTEAFF
TRBV20-1,once,TRBD2,TRBJ2-2,TGCAGTGCTTCCGGACTAGCGGGAGGTCCCAACACCGGGGAGCTGTTTTTT,CSASGLAGGPNTGELFF
TRBV7-7,.,.,TRBJ1-1,TGTGCTAGCAGCCGGACAGCGAACACTGAAGCTTTCTTT,CASSRTANTEAFF
TRBV7-9,.,TRBD1,TRBJ1-2,TGTGCCAGCAGCTCCCCGGACAGGGGAGGTGGCTACACCTTC,CASSSPDRGGGYTF
TRBV14,few,.,TRBJ2-7,TGTGCCAGCTCACCTGGCTCCTACGAGCAGTACTTC,CASSPGSYEQYF
TRBV5-6,.,.,TRBJ1-6,TGTGCCAGCAGCTTCCTAGGCTATAATTCACCCCTCCACTTT,CASSFLGYNSPLHF
TRBV30,.,.,TRBJ2-2,TGTGCCTGGAGTGTACCCCCTGACAGTAACGCCGGGGAGCTGTTTTTT,CAWSVPPDSNAGELFF
TRBV7-2,.,.,TRBJ2-4,TGTGCCAGCAGCCAGGGTGGTTTGAACATTCAGTACTTC,CASSQGGLNIQYF
TRBV10-3,.,.,TRBJ1-2,TGTGCCATCCTCCGGGCCGAAGCAGGCTATGGCTACACCTTC,CAILRAEAGYGYTF
TRBV7-3,.,.,TRBJ2-7,TGTGCCAGCAGCTTAATTTCCGGGGACGAGCAGTACTTC,CASSLISGDEQYF
TRBV20-1,.,.,TRBJ1-5,TGCAGTGCTCTGATTAGCAATCAGCCCCAGCATTTT,CSALISNQPQHF
TRBV14,.,.,TRBJ2-2,TGTGCCAGCAGCCGGAACGCCGGGGGCACGTACACCGGGGAGCTGTTTTTT,CASSRNAGGTYTGELFF
TRBV18,.,TRBD1,TRBJ2-6,TGTGCCAGCTCACCATGGGGCAGGGGGCGCGATGGGGCCAACGTCCTGACTTTC,CASSPWGRGRDGANVLTF
TRBV18,.,TRBD1,TRBJ2-1,TGTGCCAGCTCACGACCGGGACAGGGGGCCTACAATGAGCAGTTCTTC,CASSRPGQGAYNEQFF
TRBV4-1,.,.,TRBJ2-1,TGCGCCAGCAGCCAACATGAGGAGCAGTTCTTC,CASSQHEEQFF
TRBV5-6,.,.,TRBJ1-5,TGTGCCAGCAGCTTATCGGGGGGGAGCAATCAGCCCCAGCATTTT,CASSLSGGSNQPQHF
TRBV7-9,.,TRBD2,TRBJ2-2,TGTGCCAGCAGCTCGTACTACGGGGAGGGCGGGGAGCTGTTTTTT,CASSSYYGEGGELFF
TRBV4-1,.,.,TRBJ2-3,TGCGCCAGCAGCCAAATGCGAGATACGCAGTATTTT,CASSQMRDTQYF
TRBV27,.,.,TRBJ2-7,TGTGCCAGCAGTCGATCTAGCGCCTACGAGCAGTACTTC,CASSRSSAYEQYF
TRBV9,.,.,TRBJ2-1,TGTGCCAGCAGCGTAGGGGCCCCAAATGAGCAGTTCTTC,CASSVGAPNEQFF
TRBV28,few,TRBD1,TRBJ1-6,TGTGCCAGCAGTTTAGGGACAGGGGATTCACCCCTCCACTTT,CASSLGTGDSPLHF
TRBV3-1,.,TRBD2,TRBJ2-7,TGTGCCAGCAGCCCTGAGCGGGACTTATACGAGCAGTACTTC,CASSPERDLYEQYF
TRBV18,.,TRBD1,TRBJ1-5,TGTGCCAGCTCACCTCAGGGGGCCGGGCATAGCAATCAGCCCCAGCATTTT,CASSPQGAGHSNQPQHF
TRBV13,.,TRBD2,TRBJ2-7,TGTGCCAGCAGCCCCCGGCGGGGGTACGAGCAGTACTTC,CASSPRRGYEQYF
TRBV4-2,.,TRBD2,TRBJ2-1,TGTGCCAGCAGCCAAGAAAGTGGAGCGGGAGTGAATGAGCAGTTCTTC,CASSQESGAGVNEQFF
TRBV4-1,.,.,TRBJ1-2,TGCGCCAGCAGCCATCTACAGGGCTCAGGCTACACCTTC,CASSHLQGSGYTF